Below are 27 T cell receptor beta chains sequenced from a single sample in a study of regulatory T cells in long-lasting Graves disease. The time point: newly diagnosed GD, antithyroid drugs for less than 3 months. Isolated PBMC RNA provided the starting material for the TCR library. Arm-PCR of CDR3 regions and iRepertoire HTBI primers were the basis on which TCR beta libraries were built. TCRdb processed the multiplex PCR reads anew with MiXCR; each CDR3 protein has one entry. This table holds a few hundred thousand distinct CDR3 sequences, approximately 18% found once. This sample was also put to use in a study of T cells in Graves' hyperthyroidism and ophthalmopathy.

The input for sequencing was peripheral blood mononuclear cells (PBMCs), taken at new diagnosis, from a patient treated with antithyroid drugs. Receptors originate from a woman aged 25 to 39 with Graves disease.

This clonotype was counted a few times. V usage is TRBV18 and J usage is TRBJ1-1; 7 bases agree with TRBD1. Per the germline V gene, CDR1 is KGHSH and CDR2 is LQKENI. The length of the CDR3 is 13 residues. The V and J ends lost 4 bases and 3 bases, in that order; junction bases with no gene match: 2. CDR3 in amino acids: CASSQGAHTEAFF. The DNA for the CDR3 is TGTGCCAGCTCACAGGGGGCCCACACTGAAGCTTTCTTT.

This clonotype was seen ten or more times. V usage is TRBV4-1 and J usage is TRBJ2-7, with a possible D match to TRBD2 (6 bases). Germline CDR1 reads MGHRA; CDR2 reads YSYEKL. This CDR3 spans 17 amino acids. Trimming removed 0 bases from V and 2 bases from J, with 17 bases in between. CDR3: CASSQDDIVAAPYEQYF. In nucleotides, the CDR3 is TGCGCCAGCAGCCAAGATGACATCGTAGCGGCCCCCTACGAGCAGTACTTC.

Many counts were recorded for this clonotype. The gene calls are TRBV29-1 and TRBJ2-7, with D perhaps matching TRBD2 (5 bases). The germline CDR1 and CDR2 sequences are SQVTM and ANQGSEA. The CDR3 is 11 amino acids. V was clipped by 3 bases and J by 3 bases, with 6 bases between them. CDR3 amino acids: CSVDSGYEQYF. The CDR3 DNA follows: TGCAGCGTTGACAGCGGCTACGAGCAGTACTTC.

This clonotype was recorded at least ten times. V gene TRBV6-1 combines with J gene TRBJ1-5; D may be TRBD1 (5 bases). This CDR3 is 15 amino acids long. The V and J ends lost 7 bases and 4 bases respectively, with 17 bases between them. Germline lookup yields CDR1 MNHNS and CDR2 SASEGT. The CDR3 DNA sequence: TGTGCCAGCACCGGGGGGTCCCGGGGAAATCAGCCCCAGCATTTT. Its protein is CASTGGSRGNQPQHF.

Notes on this clonotype: Possible read error: a much larger clone is one base away. The conserved closing phenylalanine or tryptophan is absent in this CDR3, likely reflecting a read error. The CDR3 bases are TGTGCCAGCAGTTACTCGGGGACCGGGAAGCAGTACCTC. Translation gives CASSYSGTGKQYL. V gene TRBV6-5 combines with J gene TRBJ2-7, with D perhaps being TRBD1 or TRBD2 (5 bases each). The germline V gene encodes CDR1 MNHEY and CDR2 SVGAGI. The CDR3 covers 13 residues. The germline V and J ends were trimmed by 0 bases and 8 bases, with 11 bases remaining between them.

This clonotype showed up many times. This chain joins TRBV6-5 and TRBJ1-4; a possible D gene is TRBD1 (6 bases). Germline assignment: CDR1 MNHEY and CDR2 SVGAGI. This CDR3 has 15 residues. V lost 0 bases and J lost 5, with 10 bases in between. The CDR3 loop reads CASSYSGTGNEKLFF. The CDR3 DNA follows: TGTGCCAGCAGTTACTCTGGAACAGGGAATGAAAAACTGTTTTTT.

This clonotype showed up just a few times. A much larger clone lies one base from this, so it may be a read error. The rearrangement links TRBV9 to TRBJ1-2, with unresolved D. The germline gives CDR1 SGDLS, CDR2 YYNGEE. The CDR3 covers 15 residues. The CDR3 DNA is TGTGCCAGCAGCGCTAGCGGAACAGACTCCTATGGCCACACCTTC. Its protein is CASSASGTDSYGHTF.

This clonotype was counted between two and nine times. The chain combines TRBV11-3 with TRBJ2-1, with 12 bases that match TRBD2. Germline CDR1 SGHNT, CDR2 YENEEA. With V trimmed by 3 bases and J by 4 bases, 22 bases remained unmatched. The length of the CDR3 is 22 residues. For the CDR3, the DNA is TGTGCCAGCAGCTTTCCCCAGGGGGACAGGGGAGGACTAGCGGGGATTTACAATGAGCAGTTCTTC. It specifies CASSFPQGDRGGLAGIYNEQFF.

The chain is built from TRBV5-6 and TRBJ2-2; D is tentatively TRBD1 or TRBD2 (6 bases each). Germline CDR1 and CDR2: SGHDT and YYEEEE. The CDR3 contains 16 residues. Deletions cut 0 bases from V and 1 base from J, with 10 bases between. CDR3 protein: CASSLAGALNTGELFF. CDR3 bases: TGTGCCAGCAGCTTGGCGGGGGCCTTGAACACCGGGGAGCTGTTTTTT. Looking up the rest from reference TRBV5-6 and TRBJ2-2 gives the full variable domain: DAGVTQSPTHLIKTRGQQVTLRCSPKSGHDTVSWYQQALGQGPQFIFQYYEEEERQRGNFPDRFSGHQFPNYSSELNVNALLLGDSALYLCASSLAGALNTGELFFGEGSRLTVL.

The table lists this clonotype with many counts. This chain connects TRBV9 to TRBJ2-7; D perhaps matches TRBD2 (5 bases). The CDR3 consists of 12 residues. Trimming stripped 7 bases from V and 3 bases from J, with 11 bases between. Per the germline V gene, CDR1 is SGDLS and CDR2 is YYNGEE. In nucleotides, the CDR3 is TGTGCCAGCGGGAGCGAGGGCTACGAGCAGTACTTC. Protein sequence: CASGSEGYEQYF.

The table lists this clonotype with many counts. The chain joins TRBV30 to TRBJ1-2, with 9 bases matching TRBD1. V shed 5 bases, J shed 3 bases, and the junction held 4 bases outside the gene matches. The CDR3 totals 13 residues. Germline assignment: CDR1 GTSNPN and CDR2 SVGIG (reference sequence). The DNA for the CDR3 is TGTGCCTGGGCCCGACAGGGGGACTATGGCTACACCTTC. It translates to CAWARQGDYGYTF.

This clonotype was seen more than once but under ten times. This chain uses TRBV19 with TRBJ2-4, with 11 bases that match TRBD2. CDR3 length equals 15 residues. With 6 bases clipped from V and 7 bases from J, the junction kept 8 bases outside the gene matches. CDR1 is LNHDA and CDR2 is SQIVND in the germline V gene (reference sequence). The CDR3 nucleotides read TGTGCCAGTAGCCATAGCGGGAGGGCAGATAACATTCAGTACTTC. It encodes CASSHSGRADNIQYF.

This clonotype was recorded many times. The chain uses TRBV2 and TRBJ1-2; unclear D gene. Germline values: CDR1 SNHLY, CDR2 FYNNEI. The germline V and J ends were trimmed by 2 bases and 3 bases, with 7 bases remaining between them. There are 13 residues in the CDR3. In DNA, the CDR3 is TGTGCCAGCAGTGAAAGGCAGTACTATGGCTACACCTTC. Protein: CASSERQYYGYTF.

The gene calls are TRBV11-2 and TRBJ1-1; a weak D match, TRBD1 (5 bases). Germline V gives CDR1 SGHAT, CDR2 FQNNGV. The CDR3 runs to 15 residues. The V end was cut by 2 bases, the J end by 1 base, with 11 bases between. CDR3: CASSLMKGRNTEAFF. CDR3 nucleotides: TGTGCCAGCAGCTTAATGAAGGGGCGGAACACTGAAGCTTTCTTT.

The table lists this clonotype with many counts. The V gene is TRBV28, the J gene TRBJ2-5; unclear D gene. This CDR3 has 15 residues. Trimming cost V 1 base and J 5 bases, with 14 bases left between them. Germline V lookup: CDR1 MDHEN, CDR2 SYDVKM. CDR3 in amino acids: CASSLSPGAGETQYF. The CDR3 DNA sequence: TGTGCCAGCAGTTTATCTCCCGGCGCTGGGGAGACCCAGTACTTC.

V usage is TRBV11-2 and J usage is TRBJ1-1; D not resolved. The V gene lost 4 bases and the J gene lost 4 bases, with 16 bases spanning the gap. The CDR3 loop spans 15 amino acids. Germline CDR1 reads SGHAT; CDR2 reads FQNNGV. This CDR3 reads CASSSVRTGSTEAFF. The CDR3 coding sequence is TGTGCCAGCAGCTCCGTCAGGACGGGGAGCACTGAAGCTTTCTTT.

This clonotype was observed a few times. This may arise from a read error, as a much more abundant clone is one base away. The chain uses TRBV27 and TRBJ2-7; 7 nucleotides align to TRBD2. CDR1 and CDR2 from the germline V gene are MNHEY and SMNVEV (reference sequence). This CDR3 has 14 residues. The DNA of the CDR3 is TGTACCAGCAGTTTATCGGGAGGTGTCTACGAGCAGTACTTC. Protein: CTSSLSGGVYEQYF.

The V gene is TRBV18, the J gene TRBJ2-7; 9 bases are shared with TRBD1. Germline V gives CDR1 KGHSH, CDR2 LQKENI. The V segment lost 2 bases and the J segment 2 bases; nucleotides outside the gene matches: 4. The CDR3 has 15 residues. The chain's CDR3 is CASSPGGQGTYEQYF. CDR3 DNA: TGTGCCAGCTCACCAGGGGGACAGGGCACCTACGAGCAGTACTTC. Using reference TRBV18 and TRBJ2-7 for the parts outside the CDR3, the full variable domain is NAGVMQNPRHLVRRRGQEARLRCSPMKGHSHVYWYRQLPEEGLKFMVYLQKENIIDESGMPKERFSAEFPKEGPSILRIQQVVRGDSAAYFCASSPGGQGTYEQYFGPGTRLTVT.

A note on this clonotype: A far larger clone lies a single base away; this is likely a read error. The CDR3 region has the DNA TGTGCCAGCAGTGGGGCCCTCCCTGCCCAATCCTACAATGAGCAGTTCTTC. This sequence encodes CASSGALPAQSYNEQFF. The chain carries TRBV11-1 and TRBJ2-1; D possibly corresponds to TRBD1 (5 bases). V shed 6 bases and J shed 1 base, with 19 bases lying between them. Germline V gene sequence: CDR1 SGHAT, CDR2 FQDESV (reference sequence). The CDR3 spans 17 residues.

This clonotype was recorded many times. The gene calls are TRBV9 and TRBJ2-7; TRBD2 matches at 8 bases. V trimming: 3 bases; J trimming: 0 bases; junction bases outside the gene matches: 2. The CDR3 length is 14 residues. Per the germline V gene, CDR1 is SGDLS and CDR2 is YYNGEE. Here the CDR3 DNA reads TGTGCCAGCAGCGAGGGGACTAGCTCCTACGAGCAGTACTTC. It is translated as CASSEGTSSYEQYF.

Many counts were recorded for this clonotype. J is TRBJ2-5 and V is TRBV27, with 7 bases fitting TRBD2. Germline-derived CDR1 and CDR2 are MNHEY and SMNVEV (reference sequence). J gave up 5 bases and V 6 bases, and 12 bases lay outside the gene matches. CDR3 size: 15 residues. CDR3 sequence: CASSRVVSGRETQYF. The CDR3, as DNA: TGTGCCAGCAGCCGAGTCGTTAGCGGGCGGGAGACCCAGTACTTC.

The gene calls are TRBV28 and TRBJ1-2; D not resolved. V lost 11 bases, J lost 5 bases, and 18 bases lay in between. CDR1 MDHEN and CDR2 SYDVKM come from the germline V gene. The CDR3 runs to 13 residues. CDR3 in amino acids: CAVVAGTSYGYTF. CDR3 bases: TGTGCCGTGGTGGCAGGAACAAGTTATGGCTACACCTTC.

Ten or more counts support this clonotype. This sequence joins TRBV11-2 and TRBJ2-1; TRBD2 matches at 14 bases. Unmatched junction bases numbered 5, after V lost 3 bases and J lost 7 bases. In germline, CDR1 is SGHAT, CDR2 FQNNGV. The CDR3 runs to 16 residues. The CDR3 is CASSFRLAGGINEQFF. CDR3 bases: TGTGCCAGCAGCTTCAGACTAGCGGGAGGGATTAATGAGCAGTTCTTC.

This clonotype was found many times. The chain recombines TRBV5-4 with TRBJ2-3; no reliable D call. The CDR3 length is 15 residues. Germline V gene data show CDR1 as SGHNT and CDR2 as YYREEE (reference sequence). V lost 1 base and J lost 2, with 11 bases in between. Here the CDR3 reads CASSLRWSSTDTQYF. The CDR3 region has the DNA TGTGCCAGCAGCTTGAGGTGGAGTTCCACAGATACGCAGTATTTT.

This clonotype was counted at least ten times. This chain links TRBV3-1 with TRBJ1-1, with D possibly being TRBD1 (5 bases). Germline V gives CDR1 LGHDT, CDR2 YNNKEL (reference sequence). The V and J ends lost 1 base and 1 base respectively, with 13 bases between them. CDR3 length: 16 residues. In DNA form, the CDR3 reads TGTGCCAGCAGCCAAGTTGAGGCGACAGCGAACACTGAAGCTTTCTTT. Its translation: CASSQVEATANTEAFF.

The genes are TRBV7-3 and TRBJ1-2; 7 bases line up with TRBD1. CDR1 SGHTA and CDR2 FQGTGA come from the germline V gene. The trim removed 5 bases at V and 0 bases at J, leaving 9 bases unmatched. The length of the CDR3 is 16 residues. The CDR3 loop reads CASSPYSGTANYGYTF. DNA for the CDR3: TGTGCCAGCAGCCCCTATTCCGGGACAGCTAACTATGGCTACACCTTC.

This clonotype has at least ten counts. The rearrangement uses TRBV27 and TRBJ1-3, with no clear D. Germline CDR1 is MNHEY and CDR2 is SMNVEV (reference sequence). The CDR3 contains 13 residues. V was clipped by 0 bases and J by 3 bases, with 3 bases between them. The DNA of the CDR3 is TGTGCCAGCAGTTTATCGGGTGGAAACACCATATATTTT. This sequence encodes CASSLSGGNTIYF.